The 17 T cell receptor beta chains below all came from one sample that was sequenced in a study of control samples from healthy donors and cancer patients. Generated by immunoSEQ multiplex PCR, the TCRdb table keeps only in-frame clones and is missing some. Of about 120,000 clones in the sample, roughly 88% were seen once. The sample was blood. These receptors were obtained from a man aged 35-49 years in good health.

The chain joins TRBV7-3 to TRBJ1-3; D call uncertain. Germline loops: CDR1 SGHTA, CDR2 FQGTGA. The length of the CDR3 is 15 residues. V lost 1 base and J 4 bases, leaving 11 bases between the germline ends. The CDR3 coding sequence is TGTGCCAGCAGCTTAAGTTCGGCGGTGGGAAACACCATATATTTT. Protein sequence: CASSLSSAVGNTIYF.

This clone was observed once. A junction end diverges from the germline sequence, so it may reflect a read error. Other DNA sequences in this specimen translate into the identical CDR3. The chain employs TRBV11-2 and TRBJ2-3; 10 bases are shared with TRBD1. This CDR3 region has 17 residues. The germline gives CDR1 SGHAT, CDR2 FQNNGV. The CDR3 here is CASSLAPGQGSTDTQYF. CDR3 nucleotide sequence: TGTGCCAGCAGCTTAGCACCGGGACAGGGGAGCACGGATACGCAGTATTTT. Full variable domain (outside the CDR3, taken from reference TRBV11-2 and TRBJ2-3): EAGVAQSPRYKIIEKRQSVAFWCNPISGHATLYWYQQILGQGPKLLIQFQNNGVVDDSQLPKDRFSAERLKGVDSTLKIQPAKLEDSAVYLCASSLAPGQGSTDTQYFGPGTRLTVL.

This chain links TRBV10-1 with TRBJ1-1, with TRBD1 identical over 10 bases. CDR3 length: 13 amino acids. Germline V lookup: CDR1 WNHNN, CDR2 SYGVQD (reference sequence). The J segment lost 8 bases and the V segment lost 2 bases, leaving 2 bases of the junction unmatched. The CDR3 protein is CASSEGTGEEAFF. DNA for the CDR3: TGCGCCAGCAGTGAGGGGACAGGGGAGGAAGCTTTCTTT.

V and J are TRBV2 and TRBJ1-5; D call uncertain. The CDR3 extends over 12 amino acids. Germline CDR1 and CDR2: SNHLY and FYNNEI. Trimming shortened V by 5 bases and J by 9 bases, and 11 bases separated the two germline ends. The CDR3 loop is CASSSTQAPQHF. CDR3 in DNA: TGTGCCAGCAGTTCGACCCAGGCGCCCCAGCATTTT.

The chain is built from TRBV10-3 and TRBJ1-2; perhaps TRBD1 as D (5 bases). V was clipped by 0 bases and J by 4 bases, with 9 bases between them. Germline V CDR1 and CDR2: ENHRY, SYGVKD. The CDR3 has 14 amino acids. The chain's CDR3 is CAISESARGYGYTF. The DNA of the CDR3 is TGTGCCATCAGTGAGTCTGCTAGGGGCTATGGCTACACCTTC.

V usage is TRBV24-1 and J usage is TRBJ2-7; 7 nucleotides align to TRBD1. The CDR3 extends over 14 amino acids. The germline CDR1 and CDR2 sequences are KGHDR and SFDVKD. V gave up 2 bases and J gave up 9 bases; unmatched junction bases: 9. The CDR3, as DNA: TGTGCCACCAGTGATTCACAAGGACAGGCGACGCAGTACTTC. It codes for CATSDSQGQATQYF.

V gene TRBV2 combines with J gene TRBJ2-7; D is unclear. Germline V gene data show CDR1 as SNHLY and CDR2 as FYNNEI. This CDR3 comprises 12 residues. Trimming removed 1 base at V and 4 bases at J, with 5 bases between. In nucleotides, the CDR3 is TGTGCCAGCAGTGAAGTGAGGTACGAGCAGTACTTC. This gives the protein CASSEVRYEQYF.

This chain uses TRBV7-3 with TRBJ1-6; 9 positions agree with TRBD1. V trimming: 2 bases; J trimming: 4 bases; junction bases outside the gene matches: 12. The CDR3 is made up of 19 amino acids. Germline V lookup: CDR1 SGHTA, CDR2 FQGTGA. The CDR3 DNA sequence: TGTGCCAGCAGCTTAGGAGAGGCCGACAGGGGGAGTTATAATTCACCCCTCCACTTT. It encodes CASSLGEADRGSYNSPLHF.

The chain joins TRBV28 to TRBJ1-5; the D gene is possibly TRBD1 (6 bases). Germline V lookup: CDR1 MDHEN, CDR2 SYDVKM. The CDR3 extends over 14 amino acids. Trimming took off 4 bases at V and 6 bases at J, with 13 bases between the two ends. Here the CDR3 DNA reads TGTGCCAGCAGTTACAGGACAGTCGGTCAGCCCCAGCATTTT. Its translation: CASSYRTVGQPQHF.

The gene calls are TRBV10-1 and TRBJ2-2; 8 positions agree with TRBD1. The J segment lost 0 bases and the V segment lost 5 bases, leaving 2 bases of the junction unmatched. The CDR3 spans 15 residues. Germline CDR1 WNHNN, CDR2 SYGVQD (reference sequence). The CDR3 region is CASSLDRANTGELFF. DNA for the CDR3: TGCGCCAGCAGTTTGGACAGGGCGAACACCGGGGAGCTGTTTTTT.

The rearrangement links TRBV6-2 or TRBV6-3 to TRBJ1-2, with D possibly being TRBD1 (5 bases). The CDR3 consists of 13 residues. V lost 6 bases, J lost 4 bases, and 12 bases lay in between. The V gene's germline CDR1 is MNHEY and CDR2 SVGEGT. The CDR3 protein is CASSTPGRYGYTF. In DNA form, the CDR3 reads TGTGCCAGCAGCACCCCGGGACGCTATGGCTACACCTTC.

This chain connects TRBV27 to TRBJ1-5; D is undetermined. CDR1 is MNHEY, CDR2 SMNVEV, per germline (reference sequence). This CDR3 is 12 amino acids long. V was pared by 3 bases and J by 7 bases, with 7 bases between. The CDR3, as DNA: TGTGCCAGCAGTTTCCGAGGACAGCCCCAGCATTTT. Its translation: CASSFRGQPQHF.

This sequence joins TRBV25-1 and TRBJ2-3; D may be TRBD2 (7 bases). Germline V gene lookup returns CDR1 MGHDK and CDR2 SYGVNS. CDR3 length: 15 residues. V was shortened by 4 bases and J by 1 base, with 12 bases between the two germline ends. CDR3 DNA: TGTGCCAGCAGTGCAGGGGAGGGGGGCACAGATACGCAGTATTTT. Its translation is CASSAGEGGTDTQYF.

The chain has TRBV2 and TRBJ1-2; D is unclear. Germline V gives CDR1 SNHLY, CDR2 FYNNEI. This CDR3 spans 11 amino acids. V was trimmed by 2 bases and J by 8 bases, leaving 6 bases between them. This CDR3 reads CASSESWGYTF. The CDR3 DNA follows: TGTGCCAGCAGTGAATCGTGGGGCTACACCTTC.

This chain joins TRBV5-5 and TRBJ1-1; 7 nucleotides match TRBD1. V lost 1 base and J lost 0; bases outside the gene matches: 3. The CDR3 runs to 15 residues. Germline V CDR1 and CDR2: SGHKS, YYEKEE (reference sequence). The CDR3 protein is CASSLTGALNTEAFF. The CDR3 DNA reads TGTGCCAGCAGCTTGACAGGGGCCCTGAACACTGAAGCTTTCTTT.

This chain connects TRBV24-1 to TRBJ2-3; 7 nucleotides align to TRBD2. The germline V gene has CDR1 KGHDR and CDR2 SFDVKD. This CDR3 comprises 15 residues. Trimming at V came to 5 bases and at J to 3 bases, leaving 7 bases not matched to a gene. The CDR3 loop reads CATSAGLTNTDTQYF. The CDR3 coding sequence is TGTGCCACCAGTGCGGGACTAACCAATACAGATACGCAGTATTTT.

Worth noting for this clone: The same CDR3 also results from other DNA sequences found in this sample. The chain carries TRBV14 and TRBJ1-1; D remains ambiguous. Germline assignment: CDR1 SGHDN and CDR2 FVKESK. The germline V and J ends were trimmed by 1 base and 0 bases, with 6 bases remaining between them. The CDR3 consists of 14 residues. This chain's CDR3 is CASSQAGMNTEAFF. DNA of the CDR3: TGTGCCAGCAGCCAAGCCGGGATGAACACTGAAGCTTTCTTT.